Detailed here is one T cell receptor beta chain. The antigen remains undetermined. This entry is derived from a study of T cell responses to AZD1222 COVID-19 vaccine. Only in-frame clones appear in the TCRdb table, and some are missing; sequencing was by immunoSEQ multiplex PCR. The data hold 170,000 or so clones, with 85% to 95% observed a single time. Findings of the study overall: In all cases, repertoires were sampled only after the peak T cell response. Only a handful of AZD1222 recipients, six or seven in all, had baseline seropositivity. Clonal diversity may have been underestimated in mostly white British donors.

Per the germline V gene, CDR1 is ENHRY and CDR2 is SYGVKD. After removal of 4 bases from V and 5 bases from J, the junction contained 4 bases not matched to a gene. The CDR3 covers 13 residues. The source of this sequence is an adult who received the MenACWY meningococcal vaccine as a control. The rearrangement uses TRBV10-3 and TRBJ2-5; 7 bases map to TRBD2. The sequenced sample was peripheral blood, obtained 28 days after the second dose of the MenACWY control vaccine. CDR3 DNA sequence: TGTGCCATCAGTGCCAGCGGGGCGGAGACCCAGTACTTC. Its protein is CAISASGAETQYF.